This T cell receptor (beta chain) emerged from a study of lymphopenia after photon versus proton radiotherapy. Broader study findings: After lymphocyte nadir, photon-treated repertoires showed oligoclonal expansion, especially CD8+ Temra.

Clones were read by immunoSEQ multiplex PCR, and TCRdb kept only the in-frame ones, dropping some. The sample consists of 150,000 to 200,000 clones, 70% to 90% of them appearing once. Comments on this clone: What it binds is unknown.

This specimen was peripheral blood, taken from a patient treated with photon-based radiotherapy. This TCR derives from a man between 50 and 59 years old with gastric cancer.

The CDR3, as DNA: TGTGCCAGCACCCGCCGGGACGGCACTGAAGCTTTCTTT. As protein: CASTRRDGTEAFF. The rearrangement joins TRBV6-5 to TRBJ1-1, with TRBD1 as a possible D gene (5 bases). CDR1 MNHEY and CDR2 SVGAGI come from the germline V gene. This CDR3 contains 13 residues. The V gene lost 7 bases and the J gene lost 4 bases, with 13 bases spanning the gap.